The source of this TCR beta chain is a study of human T cells and chemical hapten exposure. Time point: patch test 1, 2 weeks after DPC sensitization. Stated treatment: therapeutic diphenylcyclopropenone sensitization with weekly scalp DPC. This clonotype was seen at least ten times. The CDR3 consists of 14 residues. CDR1 is ENHRY, CDR2 SYGVKD, per germline. V lost 7 bases, J lost 2 bases, and 3 bases stayed unmatched. The authors' processing: Individual samples carried between about 23,224 and 690,600 TCRs, with more than 95,000 as the median. TCRdb reprocessed the RACE reads with MiXCR, giving one entry per CDR3 protein. The V and J calls, along with clone size, are taken from TCRdb and not from the paper's own processing. The sample gives 350,000 or so distinct CDR3 sequences, around 7% of which show up once; approximately 8.9% is in the top ten.

This receptor was identified in a woman aged 18-29 years with alopecia areata. Some clones in this sample may be carry-over from other donors' samples. V usage is TRBV10-3 and J usage is TRBJ2-3; 10 nucleotides match TRBD2. Specimen: whole blood, collected in connection with sensitization to the hapten diphenylcyclopropenone (DPC). The CDR3, as DNA: TGTGCCATCAAAAGCGGGGGGGACACAGATACGCAGTATTTT. This codes for CAIKSGGDTDTQYF.